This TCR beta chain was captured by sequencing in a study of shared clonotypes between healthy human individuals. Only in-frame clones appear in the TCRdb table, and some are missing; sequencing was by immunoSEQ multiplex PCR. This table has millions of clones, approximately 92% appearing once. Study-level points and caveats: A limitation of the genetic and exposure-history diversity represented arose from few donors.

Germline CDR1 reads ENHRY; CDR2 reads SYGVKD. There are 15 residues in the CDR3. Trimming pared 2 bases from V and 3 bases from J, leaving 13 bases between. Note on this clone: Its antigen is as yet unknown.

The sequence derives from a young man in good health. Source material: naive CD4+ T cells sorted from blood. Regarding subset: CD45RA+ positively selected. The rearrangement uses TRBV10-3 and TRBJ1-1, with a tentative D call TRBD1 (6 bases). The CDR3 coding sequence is TGTGCCATCAGTGAGAGGGGGAGGGGATACACTGAAGCTTTCTTT. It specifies CAISERGRGYTEAFF.